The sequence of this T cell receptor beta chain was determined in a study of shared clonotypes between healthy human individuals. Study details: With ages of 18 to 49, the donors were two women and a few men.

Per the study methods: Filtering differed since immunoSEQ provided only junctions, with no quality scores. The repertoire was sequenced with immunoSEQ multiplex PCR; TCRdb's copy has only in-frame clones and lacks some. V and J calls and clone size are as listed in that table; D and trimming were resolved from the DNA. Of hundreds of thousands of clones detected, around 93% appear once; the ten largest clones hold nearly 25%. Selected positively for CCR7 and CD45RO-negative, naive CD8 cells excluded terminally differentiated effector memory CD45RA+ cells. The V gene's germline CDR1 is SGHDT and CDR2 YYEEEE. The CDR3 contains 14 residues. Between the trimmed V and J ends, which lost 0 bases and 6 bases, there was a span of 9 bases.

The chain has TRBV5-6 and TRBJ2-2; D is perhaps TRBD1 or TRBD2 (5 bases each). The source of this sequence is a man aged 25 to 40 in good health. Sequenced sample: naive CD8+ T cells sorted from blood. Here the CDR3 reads CASSLVGTPGELFF. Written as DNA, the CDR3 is TGTGCCAGCAGCTTGGTGGGGACGCCCGGGGAGCTGTTTTTT. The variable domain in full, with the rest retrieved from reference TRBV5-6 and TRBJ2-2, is DAGVTQSPTHLIKTRGQQVTLRCSPKSGHDTVSWYQQALGQGPQFIFQYYEEEERQRGNFPDRFSGHQFPNYSSELNVNALLLGDSALYLCASSLVGTPGELFFGEGSRLTVL.